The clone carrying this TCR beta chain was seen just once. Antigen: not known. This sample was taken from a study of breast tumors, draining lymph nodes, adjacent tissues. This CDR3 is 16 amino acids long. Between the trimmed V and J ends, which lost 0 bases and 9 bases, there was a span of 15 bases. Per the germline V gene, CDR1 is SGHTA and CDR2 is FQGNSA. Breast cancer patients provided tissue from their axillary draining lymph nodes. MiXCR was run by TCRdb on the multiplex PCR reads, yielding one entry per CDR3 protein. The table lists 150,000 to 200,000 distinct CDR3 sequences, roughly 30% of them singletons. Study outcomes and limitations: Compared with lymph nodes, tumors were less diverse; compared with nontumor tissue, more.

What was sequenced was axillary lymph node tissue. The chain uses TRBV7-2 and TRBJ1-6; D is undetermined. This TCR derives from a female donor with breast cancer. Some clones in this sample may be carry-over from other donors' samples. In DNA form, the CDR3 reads TGTGCCAGCAGCTTAGCGCGGGCTTTAAACACTTCACCCCTCCACTTT. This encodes CASSLARALNTSPLHF.